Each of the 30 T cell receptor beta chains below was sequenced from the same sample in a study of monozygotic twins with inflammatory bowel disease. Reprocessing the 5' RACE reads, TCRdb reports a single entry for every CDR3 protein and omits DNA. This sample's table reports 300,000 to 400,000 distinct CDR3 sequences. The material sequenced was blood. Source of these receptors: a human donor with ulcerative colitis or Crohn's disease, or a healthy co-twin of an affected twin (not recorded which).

The CDR3 protein is CAWRQPGGLSGNTIYF. The chain links TRBV30 to TRBJ1-3. The CDR3 spans 16 residues. Germline V gene lookup returns CDR1 GTSNPN and CDR2 SVGIG (reference sequence).

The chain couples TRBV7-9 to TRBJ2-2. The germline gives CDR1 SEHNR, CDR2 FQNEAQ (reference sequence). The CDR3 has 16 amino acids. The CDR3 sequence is CASSSRRSRTSGELFF.

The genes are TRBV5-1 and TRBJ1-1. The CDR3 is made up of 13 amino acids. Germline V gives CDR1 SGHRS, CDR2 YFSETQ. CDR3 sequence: CASSFSGNTEAFF.

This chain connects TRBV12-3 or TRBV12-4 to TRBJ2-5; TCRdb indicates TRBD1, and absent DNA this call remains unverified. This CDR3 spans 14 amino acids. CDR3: CASSFLDRLETQYF.

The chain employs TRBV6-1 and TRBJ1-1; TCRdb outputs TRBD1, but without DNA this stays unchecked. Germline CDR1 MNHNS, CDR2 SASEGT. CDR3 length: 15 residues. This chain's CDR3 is CASNPTGALNTEAFF.

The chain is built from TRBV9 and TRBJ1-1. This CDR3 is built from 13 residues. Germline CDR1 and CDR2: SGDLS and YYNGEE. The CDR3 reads CASSGHRNTEAFF.

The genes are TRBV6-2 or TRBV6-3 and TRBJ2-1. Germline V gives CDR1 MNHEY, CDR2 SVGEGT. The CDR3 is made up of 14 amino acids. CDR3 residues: CASSYPTVDNEQFF.

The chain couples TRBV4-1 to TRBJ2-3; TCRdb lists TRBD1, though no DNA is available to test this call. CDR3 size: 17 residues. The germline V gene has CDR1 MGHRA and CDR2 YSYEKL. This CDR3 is CASSQEFNPGPQGTQYF.

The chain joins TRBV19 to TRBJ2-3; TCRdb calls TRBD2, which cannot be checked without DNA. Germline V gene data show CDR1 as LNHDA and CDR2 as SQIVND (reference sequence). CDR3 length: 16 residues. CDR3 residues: CASSPPSGMGPDTQYF.

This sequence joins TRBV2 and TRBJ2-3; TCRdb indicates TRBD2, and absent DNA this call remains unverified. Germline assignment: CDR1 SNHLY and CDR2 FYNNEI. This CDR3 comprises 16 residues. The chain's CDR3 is CASSEEAAGLGGTQYF. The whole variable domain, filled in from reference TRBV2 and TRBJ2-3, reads EPEVTQTPSHQVTQMGQEVILRCVPISNHLYFYWYRQILGQKVEFLVSFYNNEISEKSEIFDDQFSVERPDGSNFTLKIRSTKLEDSAMYFCASSEEAAGLGGTQYFGPGTRLTVL.

The CDR3 reads CATSRDGQFLWDEQFF. The J gene is TRBJ2-1, the V gene TRBV15. CDR3 length: 16 amino acids. Germline V CDR1 and CDR2: LNHNV, YYDKDF (reference sequence).

The CDR3 sequence: CASVQGPPGFYGYTF. This chain uses TRBV12-3 or TRBV12-4 with TRBJ1-2. The CDR3 consists of 15 residues.

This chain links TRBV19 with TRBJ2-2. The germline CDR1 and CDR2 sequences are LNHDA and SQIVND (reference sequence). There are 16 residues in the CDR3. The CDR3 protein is CASSINNGFATGELFF.

The CDR3 spells CASSAQAWGANVLTF. The rearrangement links TRBV5-4 to TRBJ2-6; the D call from TCRdb, TRBD1, cannot be confirmed without DNA. The germline V gene encodes CDR1 SGHNT and CDR2 YYREEE (reference sequence). The CDR3 contains 15 residues.

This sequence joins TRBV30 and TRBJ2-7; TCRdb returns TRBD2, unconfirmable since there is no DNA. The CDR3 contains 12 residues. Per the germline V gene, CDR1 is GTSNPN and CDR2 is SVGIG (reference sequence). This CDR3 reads CAWSIGTLYKYF.

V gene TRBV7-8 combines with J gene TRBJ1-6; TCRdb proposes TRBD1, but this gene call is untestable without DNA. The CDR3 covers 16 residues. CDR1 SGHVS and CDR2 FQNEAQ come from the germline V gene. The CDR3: CASSFPPDRRLSPLHF.

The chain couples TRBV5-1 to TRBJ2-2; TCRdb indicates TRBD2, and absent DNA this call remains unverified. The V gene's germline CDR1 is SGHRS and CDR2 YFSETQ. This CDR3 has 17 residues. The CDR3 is CASSLGASGKNTGELFF.

CDR3 amino acids: CSARVGQGQDTEAFF. The rearrangement uses TRBV20-1 and TRBJ1-1; TCRdb's D gene call, TRBD1, goes unchecked for lack of DNA. Germline V CDR1 and CDR2: DFQATT, SNEGSKA (reference sequence). The CDR3 has 15 amino acids.

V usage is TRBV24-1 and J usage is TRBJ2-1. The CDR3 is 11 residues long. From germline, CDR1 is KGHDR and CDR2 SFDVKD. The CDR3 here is CATSGYNEQFF.

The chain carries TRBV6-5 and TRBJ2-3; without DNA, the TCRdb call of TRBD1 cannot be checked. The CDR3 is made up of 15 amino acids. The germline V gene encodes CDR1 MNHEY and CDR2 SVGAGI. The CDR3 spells CASSSGQGETDTQYF.

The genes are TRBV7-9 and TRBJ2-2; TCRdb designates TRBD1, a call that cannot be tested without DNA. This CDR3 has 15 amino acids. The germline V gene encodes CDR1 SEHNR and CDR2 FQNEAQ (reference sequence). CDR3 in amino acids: CASSRDRGDTGELFF. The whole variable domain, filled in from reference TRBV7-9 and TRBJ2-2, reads DTGVSQNPRHKITKRGQNVTFRCDPISEHNRLYWYRQTLGQGPEFLTYFQNEAQLEKSRLLSDRFSAERPKGSFSTLEIQRTEQGDSAMYLCASSRDRGDTGELFFGEGSRLTVL.

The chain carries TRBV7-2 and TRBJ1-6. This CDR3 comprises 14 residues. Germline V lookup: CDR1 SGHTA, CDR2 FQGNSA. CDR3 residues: CASSFEVLGSPLHF.

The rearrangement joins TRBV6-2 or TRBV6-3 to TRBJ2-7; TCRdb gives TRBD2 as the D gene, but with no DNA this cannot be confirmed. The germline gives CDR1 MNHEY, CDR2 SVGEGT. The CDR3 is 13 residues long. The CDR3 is CASHPGPLYEQYF.

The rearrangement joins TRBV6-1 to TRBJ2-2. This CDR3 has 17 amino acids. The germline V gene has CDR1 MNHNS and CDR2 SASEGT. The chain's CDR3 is CASRGKKTPAKPGELFF.

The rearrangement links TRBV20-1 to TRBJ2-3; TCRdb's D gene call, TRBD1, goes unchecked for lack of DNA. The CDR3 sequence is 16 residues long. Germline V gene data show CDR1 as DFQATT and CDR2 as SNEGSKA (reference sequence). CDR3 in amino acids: CSASVPGGGSPDTQYF.

The CDR3 region is CASSSGGRRDQETQYF. The chain couples TRBV7-6 to TRBJ2-5; TCRdb designates TRBD2, a call that cannot be tested without DNA. CDR1 and CDR2 from the germline V gene are SGHVS and FNYEAQ. CDR3 length: 16 residues.

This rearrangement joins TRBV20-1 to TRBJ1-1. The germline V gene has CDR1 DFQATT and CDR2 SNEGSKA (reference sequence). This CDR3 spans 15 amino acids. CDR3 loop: CSARPASAMNTEAFF.

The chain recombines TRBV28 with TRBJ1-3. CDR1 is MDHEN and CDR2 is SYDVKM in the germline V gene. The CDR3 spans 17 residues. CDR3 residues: CASSLSGLGIAGNTIYF.

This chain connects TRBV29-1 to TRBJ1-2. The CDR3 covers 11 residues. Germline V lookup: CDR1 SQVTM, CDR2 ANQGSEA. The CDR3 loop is CSVERDYGYTF.

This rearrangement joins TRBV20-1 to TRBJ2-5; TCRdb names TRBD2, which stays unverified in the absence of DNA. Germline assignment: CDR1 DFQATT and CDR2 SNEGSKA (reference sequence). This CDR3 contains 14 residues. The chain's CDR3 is CSARSGGYQETQYF.